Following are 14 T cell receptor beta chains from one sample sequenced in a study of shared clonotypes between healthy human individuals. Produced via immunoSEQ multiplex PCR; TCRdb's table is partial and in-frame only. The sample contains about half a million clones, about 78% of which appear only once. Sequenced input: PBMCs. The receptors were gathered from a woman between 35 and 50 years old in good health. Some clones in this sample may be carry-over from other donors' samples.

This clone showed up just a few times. The CDR3, as DNA: TGCGCCAGCAGCCAAACACACCCCCCGGACAGGAGCTCCTACAATGAGCAGTTCTTC. Its protein product is CASSQTHPPDRSSYNEQFF. This rearrangement joins TRBV4-1 to TRBJ2-1; 7 nucleotides match TRBD1. This CDR3 comprises 19 residues. V shed 2 bases, J shed 0 bases, and the junction held 13 bases outside the gene matches. Germline CDR1 MGHRA, CDR2 YSYEKL.

The CDR3 protein is CASSEGGQPTLFNEQFF. The CDR3 nucleotides read TGTGCCAGCAGTGAAGGGGGACAGCCTACGCTCTTCAATGAGCAGTTCTTC. The chain has TRBV2 and TRBJ2-1; 7 nucleotides agree with TRBD1. Germline CDR1 reads SNHLY; CDR2 reads FYNNEI. The CDR3 totals 17 residues. The V and J ends lost 1 base and 6 bases, in that order; junction bases with no gene match: 12.

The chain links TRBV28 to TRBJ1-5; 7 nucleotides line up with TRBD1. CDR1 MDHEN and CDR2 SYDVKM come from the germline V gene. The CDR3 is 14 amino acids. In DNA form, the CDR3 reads TGTGTCACAGGGGCAGGACCGACACCGGGGCCCCAGCATTTT. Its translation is CVTGAGPTPGPQHF.

The CDR3 region is CASSARVWEQSRANVLTF. In nucleotides, the CDR3 is TGTGCCAGCAGTGCCCGTGTATGGGAACAAAGTCGGGCCAACGTCCTGACTTTC. This chain links TRBV6-1 with TRBJ2-6; D gene uncertain. Looked up from germline, CDR1 is MNHNS and CDR2 is SASEGT. Trimming stripped 4 bases from V and 5 bases from J, with 21 bases between. The length of the CDR3 is 18 residues.

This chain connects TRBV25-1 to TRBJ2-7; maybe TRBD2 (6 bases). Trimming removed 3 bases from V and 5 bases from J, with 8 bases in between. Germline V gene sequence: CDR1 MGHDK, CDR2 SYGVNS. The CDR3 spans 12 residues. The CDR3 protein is CASSDWGDEQYF. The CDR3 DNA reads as TGTGCCAGCAGTGATTGGGGGGACGAGCAGTACTTC.

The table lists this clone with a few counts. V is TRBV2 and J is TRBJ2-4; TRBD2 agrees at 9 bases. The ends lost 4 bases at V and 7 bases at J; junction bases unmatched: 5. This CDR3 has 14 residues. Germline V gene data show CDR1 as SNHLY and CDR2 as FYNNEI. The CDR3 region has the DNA TGTGCCAGCAGTGTAGGACTAGCGAGGAACATTCAGTACTTC. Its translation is CASSVGLARNIQYF.

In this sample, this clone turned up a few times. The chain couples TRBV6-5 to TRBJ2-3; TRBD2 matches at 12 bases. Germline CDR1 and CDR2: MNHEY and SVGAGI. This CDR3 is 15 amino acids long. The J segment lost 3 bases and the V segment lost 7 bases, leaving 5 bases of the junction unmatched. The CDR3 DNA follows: TGTGCCAGCATGTGGACTAGCGGGATGACAGATACGCAGTATTTT. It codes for CASMWTSGMTDTQYF.

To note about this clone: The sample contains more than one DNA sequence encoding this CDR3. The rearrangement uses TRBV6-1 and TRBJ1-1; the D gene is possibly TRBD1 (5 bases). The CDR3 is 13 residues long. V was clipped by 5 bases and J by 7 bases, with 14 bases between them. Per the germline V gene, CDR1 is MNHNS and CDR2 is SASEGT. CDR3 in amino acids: CASSQGSFVEAFF. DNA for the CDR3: TGTGCCAGCAGTCAGGGCTCGTTCGTTGAAGCTTTCTTT.

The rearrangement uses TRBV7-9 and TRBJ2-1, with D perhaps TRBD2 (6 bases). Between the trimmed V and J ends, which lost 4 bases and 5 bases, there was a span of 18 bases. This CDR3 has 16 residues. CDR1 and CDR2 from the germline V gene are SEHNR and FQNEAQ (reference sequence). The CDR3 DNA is TGTGCCAGCAGCTCAGGCCTCGGGACTCTCCACAATGAGCAGTTCTTC. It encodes CASSSGLGTLHNEQFF.

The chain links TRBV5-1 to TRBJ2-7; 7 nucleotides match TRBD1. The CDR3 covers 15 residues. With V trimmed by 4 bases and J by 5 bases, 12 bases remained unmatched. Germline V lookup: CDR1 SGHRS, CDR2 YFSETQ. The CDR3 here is CASSLRPGQSNEQYF. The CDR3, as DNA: TGCGCCAGCAGCCTGCGCCCGGGACAGTCGAACGAGCAGTACTTC.

The CDR3 here is CASSPRDYSQETQYF. The DNA for the CDR3 is TGTGCCAGCAGCCCTAGGGACTACTCCCAAGAGACCCAGTACTTC. The chain recombines TRBV5-5 with TRBJ2-5; 7 bases map to TRBD2. The CDR3 extends over 15 amino acids. Germline CDR1 is SGHKS and CDR2 is YYEKEE (reference sequence). Losses at the gene ends were 4 bases for V and 1 base for J; bases not matched to a gene: 7.

Here the CDR3 DNA reads TGTGCCAGCTCACAGCAACAGGACAGGGGCGGGGGTTGGTCCTACGAGCAGTACTTC. This encodes CASSQQQDRGGGWSYEQYF. The rearrangement joins TRBV18 to TRBJ2-7; 9 bases match TRBD1. V was clipped by 4 bases and J by 1 base; unmatched bases: 17. Germline CDR1 KGHSH, CDR2 LQKENI. This CDR3 comprises 19 residues. The full variable domain, its missing parts supplied by reference TRBV18 and TRBJ2-7, is NAGVMQNPRHLVRRRGQEARLRCSPMKGHSHVYWYRQLPEEGLKFMVYLQKENIIDESGMPKERFSAEFPKEGPSILRIQQVVRGDSAAYFCASSQQQDRGGGWSYEQYFGPGTRLTVT.

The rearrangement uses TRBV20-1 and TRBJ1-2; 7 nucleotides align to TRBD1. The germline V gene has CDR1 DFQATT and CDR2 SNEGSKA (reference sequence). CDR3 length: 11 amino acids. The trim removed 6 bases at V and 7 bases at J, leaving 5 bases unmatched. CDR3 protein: CSAGDSLGYTF. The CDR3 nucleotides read TGCAGTGCAGGGGACAGTCTTGGCTACACCTTC.

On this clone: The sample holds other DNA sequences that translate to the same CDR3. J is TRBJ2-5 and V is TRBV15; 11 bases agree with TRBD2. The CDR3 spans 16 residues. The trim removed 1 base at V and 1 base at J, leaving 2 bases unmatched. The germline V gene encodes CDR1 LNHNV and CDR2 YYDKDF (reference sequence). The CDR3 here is CATSRGGLAAQETQYF. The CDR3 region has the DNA TGTGCCACCAGCAGAGGGGGACTAGCGGCCCAAGAGACCCAGTACTTC.